Detailed here is one T cell receptor beta chain. The record originates from a study of shared clonotypes between healthy human individuals. In germline, CDR1 is MDHEN, CDR2 SYDVKM. This CDR3 contains 12 residues. Trimming cost V 11 bases and J 3 bases, with 14 bases left between them. Sequencing was performed with immunoSEQ multiplex PCR; in TCRdb, only in-frame clones are kept and a portion is missing. The repertoire has 100,000 or so clones, roughly 66% of them found once; the top ten carry around 24%. The rearrangement uses TRBV28 and TRBJ2-7; D is possibly TRBD1 (6 bases). The sequencing sample was made of memory CD8+ T cells sorted from blood. Subset of the sample: CD45RO+ cells pooled with CCR7-negative TemRA cells. This receptor was identified in a woman aged 25 to 39 in good health. CDR3 region: CALTQGSYEQYF. The CDR3 coding sequence is TGTGCCCTTACCCAGGGGAGCTACGAGCAGTACTTC.